This T cell receptor (beta chain) was recorded in a study of T cells expressing NK-cell markers. Overall study context: The TCR beta repertoires were obtained from sorted CD3+CD56+NKG2C+, CD3+CD56+NKG2C- and CD3+CD56-NKG2C+ T cells. Points from the study as a whole: In several donors, these clonotypes also led the CD3+CD56-NKG2C+ fraction.

TCRdb reprocessed the 5' RACE reads and keeps a single row for each CDR3 protein, giving no DNA. In all, the sample yields 350,000 to 450,000 distinct CDR3 sequences. CDR1 is SNHLY and CDR2 is FYNNEI in the germline V gene. This CDR3 has 14 residues. Turning to this clonotype: No antigen is known for it.

The genes are TRBV2 and TRBJ1-1. This TCR was recovered from a man between 18 and 69 years old in good health. The sequenced sample consisted of blood T cells: a sorted CD56 or NKG2C T cell subset, CD4+ or CD8+ T cells, or bulk PBMC T cells (not recorded which). CDR3 sequence: CASSAAGPNTEAFF.